These T cell receptor beta chains were read from a single sample in a study of early T cells in non-severe SARS-CoV-2 infection. TCRdb reprocessed the 5' RACE reads via MiXCR and lists one record per CDR3 protein. The sample shows 25,000 to 35,000 distinct CDR3 sequences, 3% to 5% of them seen only once. The source material was whole blood. These receptors came from an adult who was a healthcare worker with PCR-confirmed SARS-CoV-2 infection or an uninfected control (not recorded which). Each CDR3 is given with its conserved first and last residue. D genes are given only for firm matches. Not every row has a clone size; where given, it reads once, few, many or a size class.

>TRBV5-1|-|TRBJ2-7|many
TGCGCCAGCAGCGGGATACAGGGTTCCGGAGAGCAGTACTTC
CASSGIQGSGEQYF
>TRBV29-1|TRBD2|TRBJ2-3|-
TGCAGCGTTGAAGCTAGCGGGATGTCGGCAGATACGCAGTATTTT
CSVEASGMSADTQYF
>TRBV20-1|-|TRBJ2-1|many
TGCAGTGCCCCCCCCCTGGCGGACTACACATCACGTTCTGGGGAGCAGTTCTTC
CSAPPLADYTSRSGEQFF
>TRBV6-1|-|TRBJ2-2|many
TGTGCCAGCAGTGGCAGGCCGGCCGGGGAGCTGTTTTTT
CASSGRPAGELFF
>TRBV6-6|-|TRBJ1-1|many
TGTGCCAGCTGGGGCTCCGGCCTGGGCACTGAAGCTTTCTTT
CASWGSGLGTEAFF
>TRBV6-6|TRBD1|TRBJ2-2|-
TGTGCCAGCAGTAGGGACAGGGCGAACACCGGGGAGCTGTTTTTT
CASSRDRANTGELFF
>TRBV11-1|TRBD2|TRBJ2-3|many
TGTGCCAGCAGTTTCCCGGGACTAGCGACAGATACGCAGTATTTT
CASSFPGLATDTQYF
>TRBV20-1|TRBD2|TRBJ2-1|many
TGCAGTGCTAGCCCCGGACTAGCGGGGAAGAATGAGCAGTTCTTC
CSASPGLAGKNEQFF
>TRBV5-6|-|TRBJ2-3|many
TGTGCCAGCCGCCGGGAAGGGATCGCAGATACGCAGTATTTT
CASRREGIADTQYF
>TRBV7-3|-|TRBJ1-1|-
TGTGCCAGCAGCGCCCAGGGCGCCCCGCGAGCTTTCTTT
CASSAQGAPRAFF
>TRBV6-5|-|TRBJ1-3|few
TGTGCCAGCAGTTACTCTGACACTCCTCCGAACACCATATATTTT
CASSYSDTPPNTIYF
>TRBV27|-|TRBJ2-3|many
TGTGCCAGCAGTGCAGTGGATACGCAGTATTTT
CASSAVDTQYF
>TRBV20-1|TRBD2|TRBJ2-3|few
TGCAGTGCTAGAGATGAACGGGGGGGCGCAGATACGCAGTATTTT
CSARDERGGADTQYF
>TRBV7-2|-|TRBJ1-4|many
TGTGCCAGCACCACGGATGGGGGCCAGTGGGAAAAACTGTTTTTT
CASTTDGGQWEKLFF
>TRBV19|-|TRBJ2-5|many
TGTGCCAGTAGTCCCCCCGGAGAGACCCAGTACTTC
CASSPPGETQYF
>TRBV18|-|TRBJ2-7|many
TGTGCCAGCTCACCGGATACAGTGCACGAGCAGTACTTC
CASSPDTVHEQYF
>TRBV5-1|-|TRBJ1-2|many
TGCGCCAGCACCCGGGGGCAGTATGACTATGGCTACACCTTC
CASTRGQYDYGYTF
>TRBV18|TRBD2|TRBJ2-1|many
TGTGCCAGCTCACCCGGTCTAGCGGGAGGGCCTGATAATAGATATGAGCAGTTCTTC
CASSPGLAGGPDNRYEQFF
>TRBV5-4|-|TRBJ2-1|-
TGTGCCAGCAGCTTTCCAGGACGTTCCTCCAATGAGCAGTTCTTC
CASSFPGRSSNEQFF
>TRBV5-1|TRBD2|TRBJ2-7|many
TGCGCCAGCAGCGCTGCCAGGGGACTAGCGGCCTCTTCCTTCTACGAGCAGTACTTC
CASSAARGLAASSFYEQYF
>TRBV5-1|-|TRBJ2-7|many
TGCGCCAGCAGCCCCGGAGGCATCACCTACGAGCAGTACTTC
CASSPGGITYEQYF